This TCR beta chain is from a study of blood T cell repertoires in COVID-19. Turning to the study itself: Acute and convalescent COVID-19 samples came from the United States, Italy and Spain. From T cells, B-cell-depleted T cells, or PBMCs came the material, which was cDNA or gDNA.

In the study's own analysis: Reference gene primer amplification in the assay estimated nucleated cell counts. This table comes from immunoSEQ multiplex PCR, and its TCRdb copy is limited to in-frame clones, with some not included. The V and J calls and clone size are taken from that table; D and trimming were inferred from the DNA. This table has about 200,000 clones, roughly 86% appearing once. Enrolment of Seattle patients took place during active infection, and they were followed longitudinally. This clone has just one count. Unmatched junction bases numbered 10, after V lost 3 bases and J lost 3 bases. CDR3 length: 17 residues. Per germline, CDR1 SGHNT and CDR2 YENEEA.

The source material was peripheral blood. This clonotype originated in a woman in her fifties or sixties with COVID-19, enrolled during active disease. The chain has TRBV11-3 and TRBJ2-7; 11 nucleotides align to TRBD2. CDR3 coding DNA: TGTGCCAGCAGCTTCACCGGGACTAGCGGACAAATCTACGAGCAGTACTTC. Translation: CASSFTGTSGQIYEQYF.